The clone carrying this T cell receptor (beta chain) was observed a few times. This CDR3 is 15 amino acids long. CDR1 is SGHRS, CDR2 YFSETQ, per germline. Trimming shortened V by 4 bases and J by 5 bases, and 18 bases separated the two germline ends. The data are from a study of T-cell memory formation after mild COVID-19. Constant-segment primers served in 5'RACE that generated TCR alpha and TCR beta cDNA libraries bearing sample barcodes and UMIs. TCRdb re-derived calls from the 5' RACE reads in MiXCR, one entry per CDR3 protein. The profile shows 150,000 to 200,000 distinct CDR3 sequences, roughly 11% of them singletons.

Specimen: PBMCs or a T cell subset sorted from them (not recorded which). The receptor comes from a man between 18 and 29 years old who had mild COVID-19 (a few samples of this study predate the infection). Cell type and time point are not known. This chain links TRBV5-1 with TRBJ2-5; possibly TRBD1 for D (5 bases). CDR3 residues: CASSTSGQTHETQYF. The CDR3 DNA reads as TGCGCCAGCAGCACCTCCGGACAAACACACGAGACCCAGTACTTC.